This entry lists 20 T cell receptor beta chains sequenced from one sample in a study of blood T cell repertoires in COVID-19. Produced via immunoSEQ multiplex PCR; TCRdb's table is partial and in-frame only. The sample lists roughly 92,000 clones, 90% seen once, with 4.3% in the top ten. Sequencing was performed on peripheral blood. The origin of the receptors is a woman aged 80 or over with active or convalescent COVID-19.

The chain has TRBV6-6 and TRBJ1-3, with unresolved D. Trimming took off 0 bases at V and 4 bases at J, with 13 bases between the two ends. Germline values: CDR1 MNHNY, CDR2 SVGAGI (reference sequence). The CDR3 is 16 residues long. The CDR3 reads CASSYSPAGNGNTIYF. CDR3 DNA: TGTGCCAGCAGTTACTCGCCCGCAGGAAACGGAAACACCATATATTTT.

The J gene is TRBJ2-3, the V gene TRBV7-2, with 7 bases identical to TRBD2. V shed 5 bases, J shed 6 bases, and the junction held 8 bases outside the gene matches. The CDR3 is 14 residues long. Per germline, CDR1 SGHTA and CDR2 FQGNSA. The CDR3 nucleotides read TGTGCCAGCAGCCAAGCGGGACCATCGGATACGCAGTATTTT. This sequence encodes CASSQAGPSDTQYF.

DNA of the CDR3: TGTGCCAGCGGAGGCGCCTACGAGCAGTACTTC. Translating gives CASGGAYEQYF. The V and J genes are TRBV6-4 and TRBJ2-7, with D possibly TRBD2 on 5 matching bases. V dropped 8 bases and J dropped 2 bases, with 7 bases sitting between them. The germline V gene has CDR1 MRHNA and CDR2 SNTAGT. CDR3 length equals 11 residues.

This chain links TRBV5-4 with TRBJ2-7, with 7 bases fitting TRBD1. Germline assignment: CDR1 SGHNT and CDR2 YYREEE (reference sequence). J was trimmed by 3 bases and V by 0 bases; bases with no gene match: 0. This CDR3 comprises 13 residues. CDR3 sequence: CASSLGTGYEQYF. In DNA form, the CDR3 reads TGTGCCAGCAGCTTGGGGACAGGCTACGAGCAGTACTTC.

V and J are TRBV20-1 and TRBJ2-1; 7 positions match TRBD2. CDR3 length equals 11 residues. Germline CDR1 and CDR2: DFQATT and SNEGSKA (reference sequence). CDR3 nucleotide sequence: TGCAGCTGCGGGAGCGTGGATGAGCAGTTCTTC. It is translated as CSCGSVDEQFF.

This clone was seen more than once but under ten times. The CDR3 region has the DNA TGCGCCAGCAGCGAGGGACAGGCTTTGGCCACCGGGGAGCTGTTTTTT. As protein: CASSEGQALATGELFF. The V call is TRBV4-1, the J call TRBJ2-2, with TRBD1 matching over 8 bases. Germline lookup yields CDR1 MGHRA and CDR2 YSYEKL. The J segment lost 4 bases and the V segment lost 5 bases, leaving 9 bases of the junction unmatched. The CDR3 length is 16 residues.

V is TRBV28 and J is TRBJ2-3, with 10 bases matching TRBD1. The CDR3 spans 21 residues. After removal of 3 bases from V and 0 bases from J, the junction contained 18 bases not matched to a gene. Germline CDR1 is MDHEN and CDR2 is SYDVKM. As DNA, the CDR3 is TGTGCCAGCAGTTTTAGGCCGCCCGCCGGGACAGGGGTCTATAGCACAGATACGCAGTATTTT. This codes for CASSFRPPAGTGVYSTDTQYF.

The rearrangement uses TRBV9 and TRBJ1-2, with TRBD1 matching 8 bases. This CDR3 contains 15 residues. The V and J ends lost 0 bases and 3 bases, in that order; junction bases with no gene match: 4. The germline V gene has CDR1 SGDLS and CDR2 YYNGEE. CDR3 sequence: CASSVGTGLDYGYTF. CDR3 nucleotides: TGTGCCAGCAGCGTAGGGACAGGGCTAGACTATGGCTACACCTTC.

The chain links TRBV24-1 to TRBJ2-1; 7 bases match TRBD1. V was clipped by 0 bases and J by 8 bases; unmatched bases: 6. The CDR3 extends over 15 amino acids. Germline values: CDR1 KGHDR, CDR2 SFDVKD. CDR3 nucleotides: TGTGCCACCAGTGATTTGCGGCAGGGGGTGGATGAGCAGTTCTTC. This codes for CATSDLRQGVDEQFF.

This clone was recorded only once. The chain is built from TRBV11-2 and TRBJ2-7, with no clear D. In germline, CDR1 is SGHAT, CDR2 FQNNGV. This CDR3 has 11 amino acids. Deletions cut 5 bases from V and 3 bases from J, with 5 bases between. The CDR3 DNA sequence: TGTGCCAGCAGCACCTACTACGAGCAGTACTTC. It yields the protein CASSTYYEQYF.

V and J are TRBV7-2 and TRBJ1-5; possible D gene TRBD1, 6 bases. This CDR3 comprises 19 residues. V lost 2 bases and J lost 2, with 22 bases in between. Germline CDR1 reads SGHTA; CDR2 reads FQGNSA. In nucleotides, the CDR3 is TGTGCCAGCAGCTTAAGGACCGGAGGCCCAGGGGCGGGCAATCAGCCCCAGCATTTT. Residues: CASSLRTGGPGAGNQPQHF.

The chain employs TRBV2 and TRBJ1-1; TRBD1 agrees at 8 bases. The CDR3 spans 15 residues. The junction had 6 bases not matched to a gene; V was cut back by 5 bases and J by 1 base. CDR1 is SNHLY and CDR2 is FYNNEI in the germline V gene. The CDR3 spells CASSPDRAGNTEAFF. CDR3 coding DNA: TGTGCCAGCAGTCCGGACAGGGCTGGGAACACTGAAGCTTTCTTT.

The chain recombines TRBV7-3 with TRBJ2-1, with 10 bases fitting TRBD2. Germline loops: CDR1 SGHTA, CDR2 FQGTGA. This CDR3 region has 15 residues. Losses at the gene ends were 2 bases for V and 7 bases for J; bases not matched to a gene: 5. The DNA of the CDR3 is TGTGCCAGCAGCTTACAGTTAGCGGGGGGAAATGAGCAGTTCTTC. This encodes CASSLQLAGGNEQFF.

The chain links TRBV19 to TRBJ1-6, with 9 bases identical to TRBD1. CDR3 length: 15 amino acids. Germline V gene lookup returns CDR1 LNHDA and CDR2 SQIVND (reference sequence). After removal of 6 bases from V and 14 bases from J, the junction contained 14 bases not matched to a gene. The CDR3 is CASSKDRGALGALHF. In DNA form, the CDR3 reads TGTGCCAGTAGCAAGGACAGGGGTGCCTTGGGGGCCCTCCACTTT.

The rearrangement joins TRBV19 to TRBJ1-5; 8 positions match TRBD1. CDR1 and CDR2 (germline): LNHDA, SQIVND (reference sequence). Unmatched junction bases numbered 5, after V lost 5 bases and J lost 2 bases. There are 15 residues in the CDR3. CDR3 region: CASSVRGLGNQPQHF. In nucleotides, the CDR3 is TGTGCCAGTAGTGTCAGGGGGCTTGGCAATCAGCCCCAGCATTTT. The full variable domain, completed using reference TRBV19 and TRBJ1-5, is DGGITQSPKYLFRKEGQNVTLSCEQNLNHDAMYWYRQDPGQGLRLIYYSQIVNDFQKGDIAEGYSVSREKKESFPLTVTSAQKNPTAFYLCASSVRGLGNQPQHFGDGTRLSIL.

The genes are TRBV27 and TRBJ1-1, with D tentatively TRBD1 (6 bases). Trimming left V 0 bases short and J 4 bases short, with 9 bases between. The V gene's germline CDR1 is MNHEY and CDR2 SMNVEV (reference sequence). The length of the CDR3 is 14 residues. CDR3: CASSLSRGGTEAFF. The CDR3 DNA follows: TGTGCCAGCAGTTTATCGAGGGGGGGCACTGAAGCTTTCTTT.

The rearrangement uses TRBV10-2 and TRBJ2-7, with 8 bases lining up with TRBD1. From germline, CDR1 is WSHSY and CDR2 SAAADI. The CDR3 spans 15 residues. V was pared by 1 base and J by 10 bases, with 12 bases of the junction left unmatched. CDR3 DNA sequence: TGCGCCAGCAGTGAGTTACAGGGACAGGAGGGATCCCAGTACTTC. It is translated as CASSELQGQEGSQYF.

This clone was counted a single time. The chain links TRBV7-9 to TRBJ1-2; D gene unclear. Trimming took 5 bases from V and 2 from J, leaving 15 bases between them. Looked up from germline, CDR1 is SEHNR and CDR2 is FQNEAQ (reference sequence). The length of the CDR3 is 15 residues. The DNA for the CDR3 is TGTGCCAGCAGCCGATCGGCCGGGGTGAACTATGGCTACACCTTC. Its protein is CASSRSAGVNYGYTF.

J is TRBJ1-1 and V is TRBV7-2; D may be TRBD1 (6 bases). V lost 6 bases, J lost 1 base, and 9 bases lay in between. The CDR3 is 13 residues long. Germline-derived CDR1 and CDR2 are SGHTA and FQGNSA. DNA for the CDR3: TGTGCCAGCAGACGGACAGCGAACACTGAAGCTTTCTTT. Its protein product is CASRRTANTEAFF. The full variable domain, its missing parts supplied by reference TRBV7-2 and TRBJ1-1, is GAGVSQSPSNKVTEKGKDVELRCDPISGHTALYWYRQSLGQGLEFLIYFQGNSAPDKSGLPSDRFSAERTGGSVSTLTIQRTQQEDSAVYLCASRRTANTEAFFGQGTRLTVV.

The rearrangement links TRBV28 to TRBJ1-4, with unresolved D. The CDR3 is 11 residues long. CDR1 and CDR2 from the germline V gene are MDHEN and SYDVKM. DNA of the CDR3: TGTGTTACGCGGGGTAATGAAAAACTGTTTTTT. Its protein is CVTRGNEKLFF.